This is a list of T cell receptor beta chains from one sample in a study of glioma-infiltrating T cells after dendritic cell vaccination. Method: immunoSEQ multiplex PCR; TCRdb's copy keeps in-frame clones and lacks some. The profile shows 98,000 or so clones, around 80% of them singletons. The sequenced sample was blood, obtained after dendritic cell vaccination. These receptors all stem from a human donor with glioblastoma. CDR3s include the opening cysteine and the closing phenylalanine or tryptophan. D genes are given only for firm matches. Only part of the rows carry a size: once, few, many, or a class if the clone is expanded.

TRBJ2-1 TRBV19 . TRBD1 CASSMGTGGSYEQFF TGTGCCAGTAGTATGGGGACAGGGGGCTCGTATGAGCAGTTCTTC
TRBJ2-7 TRBV11-2 . . CASSLDRGARYEQYF TGTGCCAGCAGCTTAGATCGTGGGGCCCGCTACGAGCAGTACTTC
TRBJ2-2 TRBV30 . . CAWSVSGSGELFF TGTGCCTGGAGTGTATCCGGTTCCGGGGAGCTGTTTTTT
TRBJ2-5 TRBV5-1 . TRBD2 CASSSGTSGRQETQYF TGCGCCAGCAGCTCGGGGACTAGCGGACGCCAAGAGACCCAGTACTTC
TRBJ2-2 TRBV2 few . CASSDSLAATGELFF TGTGCCAGCAGTGACTCCCTGGCGGCCACCGGGGAGCTGTTTTTT
TRBJ2-7 TRBV7-9 . . CASSLAGGYEQYF TGTGCCAGCAGCTTAGCAGGGGGATACGAGCAGTACTTC
TRBJ1-1 TRBV4-1 . . CASSQKLRDTEAFF TGCGCCAGCAGCCAAAAGCTCAGGGATACTGAAGCTTTCTTT
TRBJ1-2 TRBV5-4 few TRBD1 CASSLNTGQGNYGYTF TGTGCCAGCAGCTTAAACACGGGACAGGGCAACTATGGCTACACCTTC
TRBJ1-3 TRBV18 . . CASSPGALSGNTIYF TGTGCCAGCTCACCGGGCGCACTCTCTGGAAACACCATATATTTT
TRBJ1-1 TRBV5-6 . . CASSLLQGRPEAFF TGTGCCAGCAGCTTGTTACAGGGTAGGCCTGAAGCTTTCTTT
TRBJ1-2 TRBV28 . TRBD1 CASRTPLTGMYGYTF TGTGCCAGCAGGACCCCACTGACAGGGATGTATGGCTACACCTTC
TRBJ2-5 TRBV5-1 . TRBD2 CASSTPLAGVGETQYF TGCGCCAGCAGCACTCCACTAGCGGGAGTAGGGGAGACCCAGTACTTC
TRBJ2-2 TRBV19 . TRBD2 CASRSSGRATGELFF TGTGCCAGTAGGTCTAGCGGGAGGGCCACCGGGGAGCTGTTTTTT
TRBJ2-5 TRBV5-1 . . CASSLAGQGMETQYF TGCGCCAGCAGCTTGGCCGGGCAGGGGATGGAGACCCAGTACTTC
TRBJ2-3 TRBV5-1 . TRBD2 CASRATSGVRTDTQYF TGCGCCAGCAGGGCGACTAGCGGGGTGCGCACAGATACGCAGTATTTT
TRBJ1-6 TRBV5-1 . TRBD1 CASRLTGDISPLHF TGCGCCAGCCGTCTCACAGGGGATATTTCACCCCTCCACTTT
TRBJ2-4 TRBV21-1 . . CASSKPLDRDLAKNIQYF TGTGCCAGCAGCAAACCTCTGGACCGGGACTTAGCCAAAAACATTCAGTACTTC
TRBJ2-7 TRBV7-9 . TRBD1 CASSKRQGPYEQYF TGTGCCAGCAGCAAAAGACAGGGACCCTACGAGCAGTACTTC
TRBJ1-2 TRBV18 . TRBD1 CASSPPDRLFYGYTF TGTGCCAGCTCACCCCCGGACAGGCTTTTCTATGGCTACACCTTC
TRBJ2-1 TRBV6-5 . TRBD2 CASRNPGLAENEQFF TGTGCCAGCAGGAATCCGGGACTAGCGGAGAATGAGCAGTTCTTC
TRBJ1-5 TRBV19 . TRBD1 CASGRTGVSQPQHF TGTGCCAGTGGAAGGACAGGGGTTAGCCAGCCCCAGCATTTT
TRBJ2-1 TRBV29-1 . . CSAGRFSDYNEQFF TGCAGCGCGGGTAGGTTCTCGGACTACAATGAGCAGTTCTTC
TRBJ2-7 TRBV6-5 . TRBD2 CASSYASASGTSEQYF TGTGCCAGCAGTTACGCGAGCGCTAGCGGGACCTCGGAGCAGTACTTC
TRBJ1-3 TRBV7-3 . TRBD1 CASSSGQGADTIYF TGTGCCAGCAGCTCTGGACAGGGGGCGGACACCATATATTTT
TRBJ1-2 TRBV5-6 . . CASSLRRGARRDYGYTF TGTGCCAGCAGCTTGAGGCGGGGGGCCCGGAGGGACTATGGCTACACCTTC
TRBJ2-7 TRBV12-1 . . CASSNPSASKPYEQYF TGTGCCAGCAGCAATCCCTCGGCTAGCAAACCCTACGAGCAGTACTTC
TRBJ2-1 TRBV5-1 . TRBD1 CASSPGQGSSYNEQFF TGCGCCAGCAGCCCCGGACAGGGAAGCTCCTACAATGAGCAGTTCTTC
TRBJ1-1 TRBV5-6 . . CASSLVGTKIEAFF TGTGCCAGCAGCTTGGTAGGGACAAAGATTGAAGCTTTCTTT
TRBJ2-5 TRBV5-6 few TRBD2 CASSGGRAGETQYF TGTGCCAGCAGCGGCGGGAGGGCCGGAGAGACCCAGTACTTC
TRBJ2-2 TRBV11-2 . . CASSLSWQGSRRELFF TGTGCCAGCAGCTTATCCTGGCAGGGCTCCCGGCGGGAGCTGTTTTTT
TRBJ1-2 TRBV7-9 . . CASSVAGVNYGYTF TGTGCCAGCAGCGTAGCAGGGGTTAACTATGGCTACACCTTC
TRBJ1-2 TRBV5-6 . . CASSLAAGQYGYTF TGTGCCAGCAGCTTGGCGGCAGGACAGTATGGCTACACCTTC
TRBJ2-7 TRBV6-1 . . CASRTTGSHEQYF TGTGCCAGCAGGACCACAGGGTCCCACGAGCAGTACTTC
TRBJ2-7 TRBV28 few TRBD1 CASSHGTAFQEQYF TGTGCCAGCAGCCACGGGACAGCATTTCAAGAGCAGTACTTC
TRBJ2-1 TRBV9 . TRBD2 CASSVEGLAGAEQFF TGTGCCAGCAGCGTAGAGGGACTAGCGGGAGCTGAGCAGTTCTTC
TRBJ1-6 TRBV28 . . CASGQPHNSPLHF TGTGCCAGCGGACAGCCTCATAATTCACCCCTCCACTTT
TRBJ1-5 TRBV5-6 few . CASSLYRVDQPQHF TGTGCCAGCAGCTTATACAGGGTCGATCAGCCCCAGCATTTT